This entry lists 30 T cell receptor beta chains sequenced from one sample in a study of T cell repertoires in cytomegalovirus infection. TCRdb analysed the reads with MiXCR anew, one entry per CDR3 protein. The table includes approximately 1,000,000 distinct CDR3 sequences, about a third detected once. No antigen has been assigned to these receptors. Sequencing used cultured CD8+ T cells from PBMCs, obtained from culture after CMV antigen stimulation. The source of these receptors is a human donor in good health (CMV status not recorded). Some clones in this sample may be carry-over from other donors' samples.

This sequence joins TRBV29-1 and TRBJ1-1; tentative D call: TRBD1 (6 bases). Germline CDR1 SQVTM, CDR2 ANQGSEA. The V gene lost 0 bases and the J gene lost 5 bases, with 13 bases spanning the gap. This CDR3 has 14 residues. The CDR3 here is CSVEDQGLGTEAFF. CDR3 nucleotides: TGCAGCGTTGAAGATCAGGGGCTCGGGACTGAAGCTTTCTTT.

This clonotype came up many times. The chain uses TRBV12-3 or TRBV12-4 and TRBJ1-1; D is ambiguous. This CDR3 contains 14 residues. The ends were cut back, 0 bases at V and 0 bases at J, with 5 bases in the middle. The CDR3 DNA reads TGTGCCAGCAGTTTAGCGAATTTGAACACTGAAGCTTTCTTT. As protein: CASSLANLNTEAFF.

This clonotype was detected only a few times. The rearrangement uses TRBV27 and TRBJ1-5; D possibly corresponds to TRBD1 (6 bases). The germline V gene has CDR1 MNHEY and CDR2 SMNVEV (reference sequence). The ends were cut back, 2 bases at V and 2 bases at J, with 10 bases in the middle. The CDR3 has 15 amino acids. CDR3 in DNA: TGTGCCAGCAGTTTAACAGGGTACGGCAATCAGCCCCAGCATTTT. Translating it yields CASSLTGYGNQPQHF.

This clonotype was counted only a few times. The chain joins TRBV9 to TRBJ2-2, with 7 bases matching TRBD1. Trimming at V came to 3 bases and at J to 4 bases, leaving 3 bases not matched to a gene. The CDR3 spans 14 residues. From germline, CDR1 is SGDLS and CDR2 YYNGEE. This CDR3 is CASSGGGVTGELFF. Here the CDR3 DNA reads TGTGCCAGCAGCGGAGGGGGCGTCACCGGGGAGCTGTTTTTT.

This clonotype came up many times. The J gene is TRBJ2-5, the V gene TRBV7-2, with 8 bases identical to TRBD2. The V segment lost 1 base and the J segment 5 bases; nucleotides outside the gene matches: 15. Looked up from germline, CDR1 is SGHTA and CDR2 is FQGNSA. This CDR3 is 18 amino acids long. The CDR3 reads CASSLDPAGGPQTETQYF. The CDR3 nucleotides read TGTGCCAGCAGCTTAGACCCTGCGGGGGGACCCCAAACGGAGACCCAGTACTTC. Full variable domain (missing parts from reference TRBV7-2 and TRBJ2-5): GAGVSQSPSNKVTEKGKDVELRCDPISGHTALYWYRQSLGQGLEFLIYFQGNSAPDKSGLPSDRFSAERTGGSVSTLTIQRTQQEDSAVYLCASSLDPAGGPQTETQYFGPGTRLLVL.

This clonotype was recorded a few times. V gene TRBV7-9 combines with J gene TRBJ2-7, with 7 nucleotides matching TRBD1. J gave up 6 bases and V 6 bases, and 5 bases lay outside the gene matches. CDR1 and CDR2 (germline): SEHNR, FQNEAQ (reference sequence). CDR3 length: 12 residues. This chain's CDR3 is CASSSTGVEQYF. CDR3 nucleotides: TGTGCCAGCAGTTCAACAGGGGTCGAGCAGTACTTC.

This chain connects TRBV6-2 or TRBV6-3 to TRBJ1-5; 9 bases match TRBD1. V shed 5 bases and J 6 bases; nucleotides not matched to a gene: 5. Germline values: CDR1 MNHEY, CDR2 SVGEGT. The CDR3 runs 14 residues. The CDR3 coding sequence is TGTGCCAGCAGTGACAGGGGGATCTCTCAGCCCCAGCATTTT. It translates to CASSDRGISQPQHF.

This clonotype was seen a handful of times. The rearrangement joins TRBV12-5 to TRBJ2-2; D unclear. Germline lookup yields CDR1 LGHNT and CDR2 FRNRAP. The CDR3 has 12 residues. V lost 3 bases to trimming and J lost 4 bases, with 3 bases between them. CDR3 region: CASGLITGELFF. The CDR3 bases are TGTGCTAGTGGTTTAATCACCGGGGAGCTGTTTTTT.

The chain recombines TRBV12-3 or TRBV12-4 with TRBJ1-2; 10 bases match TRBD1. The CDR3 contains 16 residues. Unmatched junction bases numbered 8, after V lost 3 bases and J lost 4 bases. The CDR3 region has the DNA TGTGCCAGCAGTTTGGGACAGGGGACTTTACCCTATGGCTACACCTTC. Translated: CASSLGQGTLPYGYTF.

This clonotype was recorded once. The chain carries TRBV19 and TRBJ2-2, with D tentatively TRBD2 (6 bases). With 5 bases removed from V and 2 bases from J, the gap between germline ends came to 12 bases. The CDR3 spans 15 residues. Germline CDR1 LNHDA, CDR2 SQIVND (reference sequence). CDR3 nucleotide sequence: TGTGCCAGTAGTCAGAGGAGGGTCAACACCGGGGAGCTGTTTTTT. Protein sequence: CASSQRRVNTGELFF.

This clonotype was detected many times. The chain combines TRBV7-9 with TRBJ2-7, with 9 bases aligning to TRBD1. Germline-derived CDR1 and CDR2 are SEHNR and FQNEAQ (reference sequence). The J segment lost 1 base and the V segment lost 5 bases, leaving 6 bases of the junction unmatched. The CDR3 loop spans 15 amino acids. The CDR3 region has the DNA TGTGCCAGCAGCCGTCCCGGACAGGGGTCCTACGAGCAGTACTTC. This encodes CASSRPGQGSYEQYF.

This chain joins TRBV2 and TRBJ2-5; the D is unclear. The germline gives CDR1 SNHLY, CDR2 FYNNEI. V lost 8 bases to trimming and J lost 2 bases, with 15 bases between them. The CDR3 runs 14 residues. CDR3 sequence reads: CASFEGKSQETQYF. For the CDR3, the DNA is TGTGCCAGCTTCGAAGGGAAATCTCAAGAGACCCAGTACTTC. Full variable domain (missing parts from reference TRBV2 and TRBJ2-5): EPEVTQTPSHQVTQMGQEVILRCVPISNHLYFYWYRQILGQKVEFLVSFYNNEISEKSEIFDDQFSVERPDGSNFTLKIRSTKLEDSAMYFCASFEGKSQETQYFGPGTRLLVL.

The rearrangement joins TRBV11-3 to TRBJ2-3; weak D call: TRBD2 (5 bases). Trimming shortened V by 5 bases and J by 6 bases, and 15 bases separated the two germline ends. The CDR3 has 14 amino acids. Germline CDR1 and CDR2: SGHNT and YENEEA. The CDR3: CASSDGEGWDTQYF. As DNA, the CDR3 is TGTGCCAGCAGCGACGGAGAGGGTTGGGATACGCAGTATTTT. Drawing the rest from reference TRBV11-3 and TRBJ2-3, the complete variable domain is EAGVVQSPRYKIIEKKQPVAFWCNPISGHNTLYWYLQNLGQGPELLIRYENEEAVDDSQLPKDRFSAERLKGVDSTLKIQPAELGDSAVYLCASSDGEGWDTQYFGPGTRLTVL.

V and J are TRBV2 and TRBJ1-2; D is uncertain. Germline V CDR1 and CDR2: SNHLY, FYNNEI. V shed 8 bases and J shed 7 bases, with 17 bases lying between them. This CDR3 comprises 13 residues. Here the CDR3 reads CASEGDNYLGYTF. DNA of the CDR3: TGTGCCAGCGAGGGAGACAACTATCTTGGCTACACCTTC. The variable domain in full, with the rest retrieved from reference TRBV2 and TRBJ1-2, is EPEVTQTPSHQVTQMGQEVILRCVPISNHLYFYWYRQILGQKVEFLVSFYNNEISEKSEIFDDQFSVERPDGSNFTLKIRSTKLEDSAMYFCASEGDNYLGYTFGSGTRLTVV.

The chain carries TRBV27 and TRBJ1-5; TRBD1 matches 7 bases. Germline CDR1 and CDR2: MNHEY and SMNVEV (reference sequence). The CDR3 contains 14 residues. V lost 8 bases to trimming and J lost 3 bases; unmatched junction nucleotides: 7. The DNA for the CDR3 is TGTGCCAGCCGGTTCGGGACAGTCAATCAGCCCCAGCATTTT. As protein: CASRFGTVNQPQHF.

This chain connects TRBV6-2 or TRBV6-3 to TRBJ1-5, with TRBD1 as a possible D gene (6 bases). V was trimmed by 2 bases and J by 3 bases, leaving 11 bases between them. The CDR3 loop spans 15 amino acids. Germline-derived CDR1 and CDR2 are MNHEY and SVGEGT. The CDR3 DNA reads TGTGCCAGCAGTTACCGCGGGGGGCCCAATCAGCCCCAGCATTTT. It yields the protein CASSYRGGPNQPQHF.

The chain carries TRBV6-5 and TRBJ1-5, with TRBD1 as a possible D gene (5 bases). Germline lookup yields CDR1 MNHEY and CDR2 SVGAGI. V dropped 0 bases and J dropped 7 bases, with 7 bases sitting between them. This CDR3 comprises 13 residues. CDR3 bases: TGTGCCAGCAGTTACTCAGGGGAACAGCCCCAGCATTTT. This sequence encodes CASSYSGEQPQHF.

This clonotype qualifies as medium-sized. CDR3 bases: TGTGCCAGCAGCTTCACGACAGGGAAGAGGACAGATACGCAGTATTTT. Residues: CASSFTTGKRTDTQYF. V usage is TRBV7-6 and J usage is TRBJ2-3, with 7 bases matching TRBD1. Trimming took 3 bases from V and 3 from J; bases not matched to a gene: 9. The CDR3 consists of 16 residues. Per the germline V gene, CDR1 is SGHVS and CDR2 is FNYEAQ.

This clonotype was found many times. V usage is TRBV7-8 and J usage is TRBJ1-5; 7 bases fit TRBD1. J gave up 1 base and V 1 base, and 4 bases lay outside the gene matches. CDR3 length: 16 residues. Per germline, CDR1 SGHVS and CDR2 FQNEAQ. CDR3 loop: CASSLGSGGSNQPQHF. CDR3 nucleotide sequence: TGTGCCAGCAGCTTAGGGTCAGGGGGGAGCAATCAGCCCCAGCATTTT.

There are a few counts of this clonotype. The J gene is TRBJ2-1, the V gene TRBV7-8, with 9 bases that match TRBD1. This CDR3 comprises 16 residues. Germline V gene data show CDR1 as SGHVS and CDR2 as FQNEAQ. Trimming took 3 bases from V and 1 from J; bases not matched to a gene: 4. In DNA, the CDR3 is TGTGCCAGCAGCTTTAATGGACAGGGGTCCTACAATGAGCAGTTCTTC. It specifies CASSFNGQGSYNEQFF.

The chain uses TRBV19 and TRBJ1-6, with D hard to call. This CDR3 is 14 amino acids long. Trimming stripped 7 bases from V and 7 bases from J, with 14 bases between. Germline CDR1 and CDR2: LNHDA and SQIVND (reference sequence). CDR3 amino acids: CASIGSDGNSPLHF. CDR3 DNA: TGTGCCAGTATAGGCTCCGACGGGAATTCACCCCTCCACTTT.

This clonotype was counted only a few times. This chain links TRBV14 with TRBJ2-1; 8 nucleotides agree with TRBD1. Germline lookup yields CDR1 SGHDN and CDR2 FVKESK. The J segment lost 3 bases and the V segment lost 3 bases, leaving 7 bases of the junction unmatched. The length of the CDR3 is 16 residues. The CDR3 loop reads CASSHATRGHYNEQFF. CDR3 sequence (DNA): TGTGCCAGCAGCCACGCTACCAGGGGGCACTACAATGAGCAGTTCTTC.

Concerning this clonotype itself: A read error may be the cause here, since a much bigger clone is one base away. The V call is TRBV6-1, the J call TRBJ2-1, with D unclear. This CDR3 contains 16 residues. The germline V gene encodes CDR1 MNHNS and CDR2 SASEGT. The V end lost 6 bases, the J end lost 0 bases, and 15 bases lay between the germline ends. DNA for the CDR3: TGTGCCAGCAGAACCGGACGGAGAAGCTCCTACAATGAGCAGTTCTTC. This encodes CASRTGRRSSYNEQFF.

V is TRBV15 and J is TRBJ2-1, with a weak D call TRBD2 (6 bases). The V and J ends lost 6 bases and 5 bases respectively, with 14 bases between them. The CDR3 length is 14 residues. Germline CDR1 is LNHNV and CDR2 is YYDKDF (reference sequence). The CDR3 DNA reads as TGTGCCACCAGGGAGACTTGGGAGGACAATGAGCAGTTCTTC. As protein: CATRETWEDNEQFF.

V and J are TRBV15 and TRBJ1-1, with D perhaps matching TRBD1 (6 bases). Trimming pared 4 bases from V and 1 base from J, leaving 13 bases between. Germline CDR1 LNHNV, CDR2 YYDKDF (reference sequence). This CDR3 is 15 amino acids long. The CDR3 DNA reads TGTGCCACCAGCATGTACAGGGACCCGAACACTGAAGCTTTCTTT. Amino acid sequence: CATSMYRDPNTEAFF. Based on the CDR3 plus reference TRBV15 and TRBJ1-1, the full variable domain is DAMVIQNPRYQVTQFGKPVTLSCSQTLNHNVMYWYQQKSSQAPKLLFHYYDKDFNNEADTPDNFQSRRPNTSFCFLDIRSPGLGDTAMYLCATSMYRDPNTEAFFGQGTRLTVV.

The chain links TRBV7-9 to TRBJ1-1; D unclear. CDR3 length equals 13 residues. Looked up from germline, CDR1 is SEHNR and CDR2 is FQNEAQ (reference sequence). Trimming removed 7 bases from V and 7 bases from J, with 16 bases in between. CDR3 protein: CASTPSLNVEAFF. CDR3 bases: TGTGCCAGCACCCCGAGCTTAAACGTTGAAGCTTTCTTT.

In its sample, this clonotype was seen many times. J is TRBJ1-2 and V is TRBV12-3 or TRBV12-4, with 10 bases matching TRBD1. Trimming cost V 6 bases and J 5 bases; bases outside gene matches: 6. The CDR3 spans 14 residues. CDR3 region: CASSNPGQGYGYTF. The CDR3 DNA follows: TGTGCCAGCAGCAATCCGGGACAGGGGTATGGCTACACCTTC.

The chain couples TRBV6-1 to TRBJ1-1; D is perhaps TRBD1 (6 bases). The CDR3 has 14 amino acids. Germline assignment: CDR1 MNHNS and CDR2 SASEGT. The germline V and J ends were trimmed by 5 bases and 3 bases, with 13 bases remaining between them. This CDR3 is CASSIRAGDTEAFF. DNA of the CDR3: TGTGCCAGCAGTATCAGGGCAGGGGACACTGAAGCTTTCTTT.

The CDR3 DNA reads TGTGCCAGTACCGGGATAGTAGGGGCCCTTGAAGCTTTCTTT. Translated: CASTGIVGALEAFF. The chain has TRBV19 and TRBJ1-1; D is possibly TRBD1 (5 bases). The CDR3 is 14 amino acids. The ends were cut back, 7 bases at V and 7 bases at J, with 19 bases in the middle. Germline V gives CDR1 LNHDA, CDR2 SQIVND (reference sequence).

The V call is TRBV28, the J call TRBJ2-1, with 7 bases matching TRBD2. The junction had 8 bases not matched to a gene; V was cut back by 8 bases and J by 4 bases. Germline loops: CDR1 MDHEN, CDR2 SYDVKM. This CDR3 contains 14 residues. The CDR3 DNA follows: TGTGCCAGCGGGTACCCGGGGGGTTACAATGAGCAGTTCTTC. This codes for CASGYPGGYNEQFF.